The present T cell receptor beta chain was sequenced within a study of T cell responses to AZD1222 COVID-19 vaccine. Findings and caveats of the study: White British donors predominated, females outnumbered males, and clonal diversity was possibly underestimated.

Of note for this clone: Its target is not known.

Only in-frame clones appear in the TCRdb table, and some are missing; sequencing was by immunoSEQ multiplex PCR. Among 100,000 or so clones listed, 88% were seen once. The V end lost 3 bases, the J end lost 4 bases, and 9 bases lay between the germline ends. The CDR3 totals 13 residues. Germline V gene sequence: CDR1 MNHNS, CDR2 SASEGT. The clonotype originates from an adult in good health. The V gene is TRBV6-1, the J gene TRBJ1-1; D ambiguous. The sample here was peripheral blood, taken on day 0 of AZD1222 vaccination. As DNA, the CDR3 is TGTGCCAGCAGTGAGACGTTGAGCACTGAAGCTTTCTTT. Its protein product is CASSETLSTEAFF.